This entry describes one T cell receptor (beta chain). The same CDR3 arises from other DNA sequences in this sample as well. This record belongs to a study of blood T cell repertoires in COVID-19. For the study at large: Sites in the United States, Italy and Spain provided acute and convalescent COVID-19 samples. Nucleic acid was either cDNA or gDNA, and it came from T cells, B-cell-depleted T cells, or PBMCs.

Seattle enrolled patients during active infection and tracked them longitudinally. CDR1 is GTSNPN, CDR2 SVGIG, per germline (reference sequence). J was trimmed by 1 base and V by 0 bases; bases with no gene match: 1. CDR3 length: 15 residues. How the authors handled the data: Estimates of nucleated cell counts were drawn from the amplification of reference gene primers. The method was immunoSEQ multiplex PCR; TCRdb's version includes in-frame clones alone and lacks a portion of them. The DNA was the basis for D and trimming; V, J and clone size are from that table. This table holds about 190,000 clones, roughly 89% found once.

The sample taken for sequencing was peripheral blood. This sequence joins TRBV30 and TRBJ1-3; 9 bases are a match to TRBD1. This receptor was identified in a woman aged 70-85 years with COVID-19, enrolled during active disease. In nucleotides, the CDR3 is TGTGCCTGGAGTGTAGGGACAGGGTCTGGAAACACCATATATTTT. Translating it yields CAWSVGTGSGNTIYF.